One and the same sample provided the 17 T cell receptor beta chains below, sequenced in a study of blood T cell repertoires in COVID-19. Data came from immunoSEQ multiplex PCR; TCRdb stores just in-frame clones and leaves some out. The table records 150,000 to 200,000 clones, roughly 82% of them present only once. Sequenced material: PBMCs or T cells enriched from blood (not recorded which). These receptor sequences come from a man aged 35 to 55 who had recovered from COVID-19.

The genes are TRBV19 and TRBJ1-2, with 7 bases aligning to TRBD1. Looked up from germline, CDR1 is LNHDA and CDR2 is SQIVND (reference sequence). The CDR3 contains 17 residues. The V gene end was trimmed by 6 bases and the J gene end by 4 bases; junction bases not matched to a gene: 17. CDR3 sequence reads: CASSLGATGAVGYGYTF. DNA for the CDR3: TGTGCCAGTAGCCTAGGAGCCACAGGGGCAGTTGGCTATGGCTACACCTTC.

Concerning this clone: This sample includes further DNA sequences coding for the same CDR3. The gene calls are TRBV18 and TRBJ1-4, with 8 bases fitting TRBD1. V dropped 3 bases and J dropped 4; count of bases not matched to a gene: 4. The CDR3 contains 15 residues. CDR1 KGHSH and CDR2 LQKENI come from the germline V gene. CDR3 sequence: CASSPGTGLNEKLFF. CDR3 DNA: TGTGCCAGCTCACCCGGGACAGGACTTAATGAAAAACTGTTTTTT.

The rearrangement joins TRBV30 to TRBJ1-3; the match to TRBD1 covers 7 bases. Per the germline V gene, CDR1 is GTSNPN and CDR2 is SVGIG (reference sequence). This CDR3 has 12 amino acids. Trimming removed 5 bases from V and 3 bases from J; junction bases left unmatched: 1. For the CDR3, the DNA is TGTGCCTGGGACAGGGATGGAAACACCATATATTTT. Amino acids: CAWDRDGNTIYF. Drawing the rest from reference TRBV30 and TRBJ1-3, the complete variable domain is SQTIHQWPATLVQPVGSPLSLECTVEGTSNPNLYWYRQAAGRGLQLLFYSVGIGQISSEVPQNLSASRPQDRQFILSSKKLLLSDSGFYLCAWDRDGNTIYFGEGSWLTVV.

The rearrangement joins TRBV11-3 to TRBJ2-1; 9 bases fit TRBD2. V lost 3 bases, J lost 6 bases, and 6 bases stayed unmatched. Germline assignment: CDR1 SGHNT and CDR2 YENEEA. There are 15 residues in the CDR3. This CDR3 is CASSFLAGAGNEQFF. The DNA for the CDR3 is TGTGCCAGCAGCTTTTTAGCGGGAGCCGGCAATGAGCAGTTCTTC.

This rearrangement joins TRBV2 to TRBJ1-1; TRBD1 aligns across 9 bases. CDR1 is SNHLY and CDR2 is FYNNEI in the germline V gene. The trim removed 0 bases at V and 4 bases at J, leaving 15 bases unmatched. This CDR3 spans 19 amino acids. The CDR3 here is CASSEAVAGTGRWATEAFF. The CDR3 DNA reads TGTGCCAGCAGTGAAGCGGTAGCCGGGACAGGGCGGTGGGCCACTGAAGCTTTCTTT.

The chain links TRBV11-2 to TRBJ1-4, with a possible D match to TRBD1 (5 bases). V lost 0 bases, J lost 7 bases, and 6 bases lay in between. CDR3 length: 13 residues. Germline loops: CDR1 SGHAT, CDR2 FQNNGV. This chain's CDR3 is CASSLDQGEKLFF. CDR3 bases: TGTGCCAGCAGCTTAGATCAGGGTGAAAAACTGTTTTTT. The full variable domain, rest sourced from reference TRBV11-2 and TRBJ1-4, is EAGVAQSPRYKIIEKRQSVAFWCNPISGHATLYWYQQILGQGPKLLIQFQNNGVVDDSQLPKDRFSAERLKGVDSTLKIQPAKLEDSAVYLCASSLDQGEKLFFGSGTQLSVL.

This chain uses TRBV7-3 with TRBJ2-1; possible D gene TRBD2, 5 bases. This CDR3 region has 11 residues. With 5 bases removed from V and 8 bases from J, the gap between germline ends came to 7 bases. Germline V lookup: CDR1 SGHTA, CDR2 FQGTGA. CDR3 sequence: CASSRGHEQFF. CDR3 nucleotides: TGTGCCAGCAGCCGAGGGCATGAGCAGTTCTTC.

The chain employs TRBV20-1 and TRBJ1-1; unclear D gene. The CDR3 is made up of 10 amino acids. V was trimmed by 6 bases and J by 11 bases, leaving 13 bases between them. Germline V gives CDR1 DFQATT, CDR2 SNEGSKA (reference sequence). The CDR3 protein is CSAATVEAFF. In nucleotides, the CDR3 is TGCAGTGCAGCGACGGTGGAGGCTTTCTTT.

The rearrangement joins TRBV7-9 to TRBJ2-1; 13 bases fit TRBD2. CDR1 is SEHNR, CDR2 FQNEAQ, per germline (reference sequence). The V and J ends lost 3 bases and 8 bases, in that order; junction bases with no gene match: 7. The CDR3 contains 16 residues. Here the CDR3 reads CASSFTSGRAADEQFF. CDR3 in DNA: TGTGCCAGCAGCTTCACTAGCGGGAGGGCCGCAGATGAGCAGTTCTTC.

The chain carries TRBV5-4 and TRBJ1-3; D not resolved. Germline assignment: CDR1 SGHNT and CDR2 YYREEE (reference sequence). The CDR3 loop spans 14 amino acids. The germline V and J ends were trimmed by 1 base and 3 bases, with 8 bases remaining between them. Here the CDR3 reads CASSLKGSGNTIYF. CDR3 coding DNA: TGTGCCAGCAGCTTGAAAGGGAGTGGAAACACCATATATTTT. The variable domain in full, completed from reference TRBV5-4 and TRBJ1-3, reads ETGVTQSPTHLIKTRGQQVTLRCSSQSGHNTVSWYQQALGQGPQFIFQYYREEENGRGNFPPRFSGLQFPNYSSELNVNALELDDSALYLCASSLKGSGNTIYFGEGSWLTVV.

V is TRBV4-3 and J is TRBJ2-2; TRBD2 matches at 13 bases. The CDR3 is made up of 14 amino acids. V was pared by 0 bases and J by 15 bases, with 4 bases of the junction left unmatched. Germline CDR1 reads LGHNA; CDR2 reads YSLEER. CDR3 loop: CASSQDRTSGRVFF. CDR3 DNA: TGCGCCAGCAGCCAAGATCGAACTAGCGGGAGGGTGTTTTTT.

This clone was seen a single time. The CDR3 nucleotides are TGTGCCAGCAGCAGACAGGGAATAACAGATACGCAGTATTTT. This encodes CASSRQGITDTQYF. The J gene is TRBJ2-3, the V gene TRBV6-2 or TRBV6-3; 7 bases are a match to TRBD1. The ends lost 6 bases at V and 3 bases at J; junction bases unmatched: 6. The CDR3 totals 14 residues. Per germline, CDR1 MNHEY and CDR2 SVGEGT.

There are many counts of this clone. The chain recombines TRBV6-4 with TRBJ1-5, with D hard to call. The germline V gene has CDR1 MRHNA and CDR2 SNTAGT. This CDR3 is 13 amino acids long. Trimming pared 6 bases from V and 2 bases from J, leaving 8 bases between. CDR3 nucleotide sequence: TGTGCCAGCAGAATAAGAGGCAATCAGCCCCAGCATTTT. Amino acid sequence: CASRIRGNQPQHF.

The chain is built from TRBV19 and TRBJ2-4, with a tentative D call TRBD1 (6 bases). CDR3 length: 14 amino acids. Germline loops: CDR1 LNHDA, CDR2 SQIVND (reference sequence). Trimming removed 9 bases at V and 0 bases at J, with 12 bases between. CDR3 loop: CASRRDIAKNIQYF. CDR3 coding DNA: TGTGCCAGCCGACGGGACATAGCCAAAAACATTCAGTACTTC.

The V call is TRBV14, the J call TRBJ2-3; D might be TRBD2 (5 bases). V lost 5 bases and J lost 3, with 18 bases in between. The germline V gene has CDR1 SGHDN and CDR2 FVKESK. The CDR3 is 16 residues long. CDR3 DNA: TGTGCCAGCAGCTCACCCCGTAGAGGGCCTACAGATACGCAGTATTTT. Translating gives CASSSPRRGPTDTQYF. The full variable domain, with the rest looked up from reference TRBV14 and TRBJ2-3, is EAGVTQFPSHSVIEKGQTVTLRCDPISGHDNLYWYRRVMGKEIKFLLHFVKESKQDESGMPNNRFLAERTGGTYSTLKVQPAELEDSGVYFCASSSPRRGPTDTQYFGPGTRLTVL.

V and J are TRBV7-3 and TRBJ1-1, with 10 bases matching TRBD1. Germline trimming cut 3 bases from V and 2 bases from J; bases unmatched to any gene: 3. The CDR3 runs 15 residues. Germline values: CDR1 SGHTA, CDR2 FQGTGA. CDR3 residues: CASSLTGGDNTEAFF. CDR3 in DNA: TGTGCCAGCAGCTTGACAGGGGGCGACAACACTGAAGCTTTCTTT.

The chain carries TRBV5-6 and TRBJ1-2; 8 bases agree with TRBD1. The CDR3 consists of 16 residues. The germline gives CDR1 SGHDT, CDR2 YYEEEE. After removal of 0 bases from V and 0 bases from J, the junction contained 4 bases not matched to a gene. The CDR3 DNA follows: TGTGCCAGCAGCTTGGGAGGACAGGGCCCTAACTATGGCTACACCTTC. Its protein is CASSLGGQGPNYGYTF.